This passage covers 10 T cell receptor beta chains from one sample sequenced in a study of T cells in Graves' hyperthyroidism and ophthalmopathy. The CDR3 regions of TCR beta were amplified from RNA transcripts. The study used the HTBI primer set for a first-round RT-PCR of the TCR CDR3. TCRdb recomputed calls from the multiplex PCR reads with MiXCR, one row per CDR3 protein. The sample lists under 750,000 distinct CDR3 sequences, approximately 18% occurring once. Sequenced input: blood. Receptors were obtained from a woman aged 50 to 60 with Graves' hyperthyroidism that later progressed to Graves' ophthalmopathy.

The chain is built from TRBV12-3 or TRBV12-4 and TRBJ1-5; 8 positions agree with TRBD1. With V trimmed by 1 base and J by 2 bases, 4 bases remained unmatched. The CDR3 is made up of 16 amino acids. CDR3 region: CASSLGDRMGNQPQHF. In nucleotides, the CDR3 is TGTGCCAGCAGTTTAGGGGACAGGATGGGCAATCAGCCCCAGCATTTT.

The sample holds a few counts of this clonotype. The J gene is TRBJ1-1, the V gene TRBV6-5; D is unclear. The germline V gene encodes CDR1 MNHEY and CDR2 SVGAGI. The CDR3 runs 13 residues. Deletions cut 2 bases from V and 5 bases from J, with 9 bases between. CDR3 amino acids: CASSYTAKTEAFF. CDR3 nucleotides: TGTGCCAGCAGTTACACAGCGAAGACTGAAGCTTTCTTT.

This clonotype was counted at least ten times. The chain uses TRBV11-3 and TRBJ2-7, with D possibly matching TRBD2 (7 bases). The CDR3 consists of 15 residues. V shed 3 bases and J shed 4 bases, with 16 bases lying between them. CDR1 and CDR2 from the germline V gene are SGHNT and YENEEA. As DNA, the CDR3 is TGTGCCAGCAGCTTGGAGGGGAGGGGGTATTACGAGCAGTACTTC. It is translated as CASSLEGRGYYEQYF. Full variable domain (rest looked up from reference TRBV11-3 and TRBJ2-7): EAGVVQSPRYKIIEKKQPVAFWCNPISGHNTLYWYLQNLGQGPELLIRYENEEAVDDSQLPKDRFSAERLKGVDSTLKIQPAELGDSAVYLCASSLEGRGYYEQYFGPGTRLTVT.

In this sample, this clonotype turned up many times. CDR3 nucleotide sequence: TGTGCCAGCAGTCCCCGGGACAGGGTATATGAGCAGTTCTTC. Translating it yields CASSPRDRVYEQFF. This sequence joins TRBV12-3 or TRBV12-4 and TRBJ2-1, with TRBD1 matching over 9 bases. Trimming cost V 5 bases and J 8 bases; bases outside gene matches: 7. This CDR3 has 14 residues.

V and J are TRBV5-1 and TRBJ2-1; 7 nucleotides match TRBD2. Losses at the gene ends were 7 bases for V and 5 bases for J; bases not matched to a gene: 3. Germline V gene sequence: CDR1 SGHRS, CDR2 YFSETQ. The CDR3 covers 12 residues. The chain's CDR3 is CASRLANNEQFF. The CDR3 coding sequence is TGCGCCAGCCGACTAGCCAACAATGAGCAGTTCTTC. The complete variable domain, with remaining parts taken from reference TRBV5-1 and TRBJ2-1, reads KAGVTQTPRYLIKTRGQQVTLSCSPISGHRSVSWYQQTPGQGLQFLFEYFSETQRNKGNFPGRFSGRQFSNSRSEMNVSTLELGDSALYLCASRLANNEQFFGPGTRLTVL.

In its sample, this clonotype was seen many times. This sequence joins TRBV2 and TRBJ1-2, with 9 positions matching TRBD1. CDR3 length: 14 residues. Germline trimming cut 0 bases from V and 8 bases from J; bases unmatched to any gene: 4. Germline lookup yields CDR1 SNHLY and CDR2 FYNNEI. This CDR3 is CASSEATGTGGYTF. The DNA for the CDR3 is TGTGCCAGCAGTGAAGCGACAGGGACAGGGGGCTACACCTTC.

The chain uses TRBV7-9 and TRBJ2-2; D remains ambiguous. V was pared by 4 bases and J by 9 bases, with 9 bases between. Germline CDR1 and CDR2: SEHNR and FQNEAQ (reference sequence). This CDR3 region has 12 residues. CDR3 protein: CASSSSFRELFF. CDR3 DNA: TGTGCCAGCAGCTCGTCTTTCAGGGAGCTGTTTTTT.

A few counts support this clonotype. The CDR3 nucleotides read TGCAGTGCTAGAGATCATTATGGCTACACCTTC. Translated, it gives CSARDHYGYTF. The chain recombines TRBV20-1 with TRBJ1-2; the D is unclear. The V and J ends lost 0 bases and 5 bases respectively, with 4 bases between them. CDR3 length: 11 amino acids. The V gene's germline CDR1 is DFQATT and CDR2 SNEGSKA (reference sequence).

This clonotype came up many times. The rearrangement uses TRBV27 and TRBJ2-1; 10 bases are a match to TRBD1. The ends lost 6 bases at V and 4 bases at J; junction bases unmatched: 0. Germline V gene lookup returns CDR1 MNHEY and CDR2 SMNVEV (reference sequence). The CDR3 covers 13 residues. The CDR3 nucleotides are TGTGCCAGCAGGGACAGGGGGTACAATGAGCAGTTCTTC. Protein product: CASRDRGYNEQFF.

V gene TRBV3-1 combines with J gene TRBJ2-7, with no clear D. The CDR3 loop spans 13 amino acids. V dropped 1 base and J dropped 5 bases, with 9 bases sitting between them. Per germline, CDR1 LGHDT and CDR2 YNNKEL (reference sequence). CDR3 sequence reads: CASSQVSLDEQYF. The CDR3 region has the DNA TGTGCCAGCAGCCAAGTAAGCCTCGACGAGCAGTACTTC.